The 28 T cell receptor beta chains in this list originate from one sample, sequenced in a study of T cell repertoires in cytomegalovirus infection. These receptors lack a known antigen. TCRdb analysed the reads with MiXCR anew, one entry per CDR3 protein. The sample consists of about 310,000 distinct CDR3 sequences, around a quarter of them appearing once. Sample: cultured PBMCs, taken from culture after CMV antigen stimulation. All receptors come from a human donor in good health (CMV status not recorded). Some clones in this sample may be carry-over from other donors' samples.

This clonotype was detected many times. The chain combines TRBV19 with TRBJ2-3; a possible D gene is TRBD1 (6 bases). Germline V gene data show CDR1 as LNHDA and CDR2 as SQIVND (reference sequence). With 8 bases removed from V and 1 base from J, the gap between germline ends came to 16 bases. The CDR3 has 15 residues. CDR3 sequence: CASRVGARRTDTQYF. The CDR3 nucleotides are TGTGCCAGTCGCGTGGGGGCTAGGCGCACAGATACGCAGTATTTT.

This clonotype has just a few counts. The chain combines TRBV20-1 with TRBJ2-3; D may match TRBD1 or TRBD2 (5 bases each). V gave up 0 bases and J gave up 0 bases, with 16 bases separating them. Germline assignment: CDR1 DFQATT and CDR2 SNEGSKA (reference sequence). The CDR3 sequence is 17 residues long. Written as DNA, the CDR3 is TGCAGTGCTAGAGATAGGGGTCCCAGCGGCAGCACAGATACGCAGTATTTT. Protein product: CSARDRGPSGSTDTQYF.

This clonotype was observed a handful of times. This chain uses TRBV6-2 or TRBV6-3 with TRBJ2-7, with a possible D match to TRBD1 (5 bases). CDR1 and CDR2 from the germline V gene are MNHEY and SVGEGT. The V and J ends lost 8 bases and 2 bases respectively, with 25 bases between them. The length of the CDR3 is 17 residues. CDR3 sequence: CASGRQPLGQGTYEQYF. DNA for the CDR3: TGTGCCAGCGGAAGACAGCCCCTAGGGCAGGGAACCTACGAGCAGTACTTC.

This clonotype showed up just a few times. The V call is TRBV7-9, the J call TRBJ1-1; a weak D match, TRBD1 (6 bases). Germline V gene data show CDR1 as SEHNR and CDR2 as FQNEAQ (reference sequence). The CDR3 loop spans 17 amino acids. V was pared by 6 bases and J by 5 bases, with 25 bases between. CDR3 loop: CASRDGTGTLKGTEAFF. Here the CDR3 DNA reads TGTGCCAGCAGAGACGGAACAGGGACCCTGAAAGGGACTGAAGCTTTCTTT.

The CDR3 bases are TGCGCCAGCAGCCAGGTTGCAGAGTCCTACGAGCAGTACTTC. Residues: CASSQVAESYEQYF. The chain uses TRBV4-3 and TRBJ2-7; D call uncertain. CDR3 length: 14 residues. The V gene lost 3 bases and the J gene lost 1 base, with 10 bases spanning the gap. From germline, CDR1 is LGHNA and CDR2 YSLEER.

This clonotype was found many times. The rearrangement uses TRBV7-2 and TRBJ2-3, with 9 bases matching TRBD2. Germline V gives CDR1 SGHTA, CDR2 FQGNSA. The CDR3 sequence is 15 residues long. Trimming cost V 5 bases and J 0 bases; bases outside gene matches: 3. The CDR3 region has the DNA TGTGCCAGCAGCCGAGCGGGAGGTAGCACAGATACGCAGTATTTT. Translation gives CASSRAGGSTDTQYF.

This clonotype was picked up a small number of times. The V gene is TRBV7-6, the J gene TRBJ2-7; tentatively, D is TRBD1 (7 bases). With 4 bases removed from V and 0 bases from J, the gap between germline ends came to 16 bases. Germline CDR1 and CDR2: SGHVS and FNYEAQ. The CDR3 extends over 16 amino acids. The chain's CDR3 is CASSSPGGLSSYEQYF. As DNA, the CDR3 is TGTGCCAGCAGCTCACCAGGGGGGCTAAGCTCCTACGAGCAGTACTTC.

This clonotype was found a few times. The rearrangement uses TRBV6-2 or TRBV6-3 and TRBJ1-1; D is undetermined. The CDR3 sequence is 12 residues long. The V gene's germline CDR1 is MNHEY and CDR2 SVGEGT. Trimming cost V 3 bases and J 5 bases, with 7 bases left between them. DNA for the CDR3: TGTGCCAGCAGTTATTCGTGGACTGAAGCTTTCTTT. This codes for CASSYSWTEAFF.

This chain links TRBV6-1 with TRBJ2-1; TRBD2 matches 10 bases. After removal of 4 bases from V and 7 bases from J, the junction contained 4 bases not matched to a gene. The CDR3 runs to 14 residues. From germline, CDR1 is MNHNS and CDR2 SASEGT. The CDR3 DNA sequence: TGTGCCAGCAGTGGGCTAGCGGGAGTGAATGAGCAGTTCTTC. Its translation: CASSGLAGVNEQFF.

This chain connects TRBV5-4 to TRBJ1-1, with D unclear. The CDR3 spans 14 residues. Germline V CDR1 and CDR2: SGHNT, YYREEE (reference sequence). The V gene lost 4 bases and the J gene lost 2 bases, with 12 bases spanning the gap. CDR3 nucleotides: TGTGCCAGCAGCCCTGGACGGGAAAACACTGAAGCTTTCTTT. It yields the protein CASSPGRENTEAFF.

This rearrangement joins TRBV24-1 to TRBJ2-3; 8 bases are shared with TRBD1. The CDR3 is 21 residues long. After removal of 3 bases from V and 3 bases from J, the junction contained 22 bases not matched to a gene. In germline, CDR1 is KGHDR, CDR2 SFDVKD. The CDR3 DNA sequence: TGTGCCACCAGTGATCCCCAAAGTGACAGGGGAGGCCACCCTACTACAGATACGCAGTATTTT. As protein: CATSDPQSDRGGHPTTDTQYF.

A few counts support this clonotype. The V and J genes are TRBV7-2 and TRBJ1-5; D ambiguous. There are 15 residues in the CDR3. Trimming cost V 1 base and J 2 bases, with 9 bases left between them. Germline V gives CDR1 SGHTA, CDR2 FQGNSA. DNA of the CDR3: TGTGCCAGCAGCTTAGAGGCAGGTCGCAATCAGCCCCAGCATTTT. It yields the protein CASSLEAGRNQPQHF.

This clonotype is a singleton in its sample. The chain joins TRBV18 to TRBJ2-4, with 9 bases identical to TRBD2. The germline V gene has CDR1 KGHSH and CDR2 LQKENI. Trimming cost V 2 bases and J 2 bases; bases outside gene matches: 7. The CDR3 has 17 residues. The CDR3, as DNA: TGTGCCAGCTCACCAGAGGCTAGCGGGACGACCAAAAACATTCAGTACTTC. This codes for CASSPEASGTTKNIQYF.

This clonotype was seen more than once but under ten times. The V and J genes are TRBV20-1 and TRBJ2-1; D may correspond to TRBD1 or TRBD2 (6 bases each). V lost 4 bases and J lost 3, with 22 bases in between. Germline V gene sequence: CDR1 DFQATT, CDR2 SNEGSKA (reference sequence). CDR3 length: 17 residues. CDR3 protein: CSATYLRGLVLYNEQFF. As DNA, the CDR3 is TGCAGTGCTACATATCTTCGGGGGCTAGTGCTCTACAATGAGCAGTTCTTC.

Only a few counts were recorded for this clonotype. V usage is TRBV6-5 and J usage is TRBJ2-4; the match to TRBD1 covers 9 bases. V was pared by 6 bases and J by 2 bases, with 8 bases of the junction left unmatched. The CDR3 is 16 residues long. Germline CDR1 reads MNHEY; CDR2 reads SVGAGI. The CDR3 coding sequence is TGTGCCAGCAGCCAAACAGGGGGCGCTTCCAAAAACATTCAGTACTTC. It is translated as CASSQTGGASKNIQYF.

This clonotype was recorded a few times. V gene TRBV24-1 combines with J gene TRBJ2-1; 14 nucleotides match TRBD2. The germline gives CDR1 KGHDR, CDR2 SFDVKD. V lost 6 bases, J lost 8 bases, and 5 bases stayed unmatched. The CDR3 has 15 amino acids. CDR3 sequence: CATSWGTSGRDEQFF. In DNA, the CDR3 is TGTGCCACCAGTTGGGGGACTAGCGGGAGAGATGAGCAGTTCTTC.

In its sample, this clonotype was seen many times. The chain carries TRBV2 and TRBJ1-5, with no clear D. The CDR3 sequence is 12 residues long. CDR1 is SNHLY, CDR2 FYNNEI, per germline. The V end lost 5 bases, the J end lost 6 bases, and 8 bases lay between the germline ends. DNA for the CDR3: TGTGCCAGCAGTAGGGTCACTCAGCCCCAGCATTTT. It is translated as CASSRVTQPQHF.

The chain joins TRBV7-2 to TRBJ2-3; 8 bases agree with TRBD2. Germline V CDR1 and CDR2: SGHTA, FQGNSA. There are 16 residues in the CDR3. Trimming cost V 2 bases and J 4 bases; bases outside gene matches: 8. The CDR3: CASSLSSGSTADTQYF. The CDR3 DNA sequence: TGTGCCAGCAGCTTATCGAGCGGGAGCACCGCAGATACGCAGTATTTT.

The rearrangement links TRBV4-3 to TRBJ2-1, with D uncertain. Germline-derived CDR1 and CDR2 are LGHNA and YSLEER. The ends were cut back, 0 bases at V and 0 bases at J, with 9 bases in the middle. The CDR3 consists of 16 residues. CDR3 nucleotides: TGCGCCAGCAGCCAAGAAGTGGAAAGCTCCTACAATGAGCAGTTCTTC. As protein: CASSQEVESSYNEQFF.

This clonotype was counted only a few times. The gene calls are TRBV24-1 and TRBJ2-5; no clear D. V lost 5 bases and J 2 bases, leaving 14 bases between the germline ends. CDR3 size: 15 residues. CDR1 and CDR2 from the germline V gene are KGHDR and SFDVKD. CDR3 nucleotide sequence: TGTGCCACCAGTGCCAAGGGCCGGCCTCAAGAGACCCAGTACTTC. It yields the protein CATSAKGRPQETQYF.

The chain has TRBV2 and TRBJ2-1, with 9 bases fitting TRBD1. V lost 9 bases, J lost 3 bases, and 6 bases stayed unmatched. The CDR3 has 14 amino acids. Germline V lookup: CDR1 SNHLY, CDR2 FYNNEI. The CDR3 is CASSGQGVYNEQFF. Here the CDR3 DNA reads TGTGCCAGTTCGGGACAGGGCGTCTACAATGAGCAGTTCTTC.

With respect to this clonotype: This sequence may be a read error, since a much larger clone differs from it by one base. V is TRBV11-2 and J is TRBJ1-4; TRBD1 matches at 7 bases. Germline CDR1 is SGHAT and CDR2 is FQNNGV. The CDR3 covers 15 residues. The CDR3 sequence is CAGSLNGQDHEKLFF. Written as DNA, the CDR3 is TGTGCCGGCAGCCTAAACGGACAGGATCATGAAAAACTGTTTTTT.

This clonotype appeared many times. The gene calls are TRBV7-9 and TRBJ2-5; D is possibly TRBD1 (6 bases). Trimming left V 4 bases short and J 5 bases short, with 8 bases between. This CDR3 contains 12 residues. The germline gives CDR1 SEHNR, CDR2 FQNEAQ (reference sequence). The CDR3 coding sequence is TGTGCCAGCAGCTCGAGGGGGGAGACCCAGTACTTC. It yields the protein CASSSRGETQYF.

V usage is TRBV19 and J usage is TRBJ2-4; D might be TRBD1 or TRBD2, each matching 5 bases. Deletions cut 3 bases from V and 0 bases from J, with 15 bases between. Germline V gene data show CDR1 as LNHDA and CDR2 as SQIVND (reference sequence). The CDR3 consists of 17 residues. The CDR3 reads CASSMGTPKLAKNIQYF. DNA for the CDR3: TGTGCCAGTAGTATGGGGACCCCTAAACTAGCCAAAAACATTCAGTACTTC.

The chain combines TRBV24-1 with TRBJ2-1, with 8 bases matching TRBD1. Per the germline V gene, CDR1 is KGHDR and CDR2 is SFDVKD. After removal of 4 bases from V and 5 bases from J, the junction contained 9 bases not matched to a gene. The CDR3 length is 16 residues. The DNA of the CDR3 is TGTGCCACCAGTGACGCAGGGGGCTTGGAAAACAATGAGCAGTTCTTC. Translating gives CATSDAGGLENNEQFF.

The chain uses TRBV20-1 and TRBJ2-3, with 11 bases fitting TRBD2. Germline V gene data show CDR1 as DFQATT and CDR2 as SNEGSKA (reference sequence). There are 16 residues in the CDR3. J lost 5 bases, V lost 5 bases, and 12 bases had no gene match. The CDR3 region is CSALPKLAGVQDTQYF. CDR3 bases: TGCAGTGCTCTGCCCAAACTAGCGGGAGTCCAAGATACGCAGTATTTT.

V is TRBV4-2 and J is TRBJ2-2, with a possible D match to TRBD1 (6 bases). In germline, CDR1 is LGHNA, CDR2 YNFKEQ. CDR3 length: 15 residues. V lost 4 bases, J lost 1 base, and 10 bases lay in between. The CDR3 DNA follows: TGTGCCAGCAGCCCCGTGACAGGGAACACCGGGGAGCTGTTTTTT. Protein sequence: CASSPVTGNTGELFF.

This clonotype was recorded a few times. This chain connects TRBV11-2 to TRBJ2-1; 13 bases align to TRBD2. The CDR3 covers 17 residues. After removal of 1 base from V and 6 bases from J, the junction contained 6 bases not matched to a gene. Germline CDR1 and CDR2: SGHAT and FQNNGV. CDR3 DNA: TGTGCCAGCAGCTTAGGACAACTAGCGGGAGGGGGCAATGAGCAGTTCTTC. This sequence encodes CASSLGQLAGGGNEQFF.